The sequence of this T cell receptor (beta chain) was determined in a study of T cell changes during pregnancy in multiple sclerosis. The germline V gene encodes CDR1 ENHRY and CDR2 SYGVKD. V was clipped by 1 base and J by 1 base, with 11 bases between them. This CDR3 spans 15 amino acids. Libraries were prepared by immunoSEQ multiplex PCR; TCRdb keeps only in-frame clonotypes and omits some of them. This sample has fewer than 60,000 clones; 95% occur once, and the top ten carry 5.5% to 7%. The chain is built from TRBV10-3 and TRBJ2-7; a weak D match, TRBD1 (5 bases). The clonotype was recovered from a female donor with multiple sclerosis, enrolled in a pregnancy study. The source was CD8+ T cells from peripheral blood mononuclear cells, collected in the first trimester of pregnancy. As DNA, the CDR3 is TGTGCCATCAGTGAGTTCAGGGTACTATCCTACGAGCAGTACTTC. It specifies CAISEFRVLSYEQYF.